This is a list of T cell receptor beta chains from one sample in a study of cytomegalovirus exposure and HLA in healthy donors. Measured with immunoSEQ multiplex PCR; TCRdb has only the in-frame clones, and not every one. This sample has 200,000 to 250,000 clones, with roughly 70% found just once. Source material: PBMCs. Receptors were obtained from a young woman in good health and CMV-seronegative. Each CDR3 is given with its conserved first and last residue. The order of the fields is clone size, J gene, D gene, V gene, CDR3 protein, CDR3 DNA. The D gene is left open where the match is weak. Clone size, where shown, is once, few, many, or a class for clones that have expanded.

clone size: NA; J gene: TRBJ1-1; D gene: NA; V gene: TRBV19; CDR3 protein: CASSTLERGRDEAFF; CDR3 DNA: TGTGCCAGTAGTACTCTTGAAAGAGGGCGGGATGAAGCTTTCTTT
clone size: NA; J gene: TRBJ2-2; D gene: NA; V gene: TRBV6-5; CDR3 protein: CASMFRVGTGELFF; CDR3 DNA: TGTGCCAGCATGTTCAGGGTCGGCACCGGGGAGCTGTTTTTT
clone size: NA; J gene: TRBJ2-3; D gene: NA; V gene: TRBV10-3; CDR3 protein: CAISEVVTDTQYF; CDR3 DNA: TGTGCCATCAGTGAAGTAGTTACAGATACGCAGTATTTT
clone size: NA; J gene: TRBJ1-1; D gene: NA; V gene: TRBV27; CDR3 protein: CASSFDSWTEAFF; CDR3 DNA: TGTGCCAGCAGTTTTGACAGTTGGACTGAAGCTTTCTTT
clone size: NA; J gene: TRBJ2-7; D gene: TRBD1; V gene: TRBV9; CDR3 protein: CASSAGGQALHEQYF; CDR3 DNA: TGTGCCAGCAGCGCCGGGGGACAGGCGCTCCACGAGCAGTACTTC
clone size: once; J gene: TRBJ1-1; D gene: TRBD1; V gene: TRBV28; CDR3 protein: CASRVGGEGTEAFF; CDR3 DNA: TGTGCCAGCAGGGTAGGGGGCGAAGGCACTGAAGCTTTCTTT
clone size: NA; J gene: TRBJ2-1; D gene: TRBD1; V gene: TRBV2; CDR3 protein: CASSLDRVGEFF; CDR3 DNA: TGTGCCAGCAGCCTGGACAGGGTAGGTGAGTTCTTC
clone size: NA; J gene: TRBJ2-3; D gene: NA; V gene: TRBV6-5; CDR3 protein: CASSDRTPSTDTQYF; CDR3 DNA: TGTGCCAGCAGCGATAGGACACCTAGCACAGATACGCAGTATTTT
clone size: NA; J gene: TRBJ2-1; D gene: NA; V gene: TRBV13; CDR3 protein: CASSLGQNNEQFF; CDR3 DNA: TGTGCCAGCAGCTTAGGTCAGAACAATGAGCAGTTCTTC
clone size: once; J gene: TRBJ2-3; D gene: TRBD2; V gene: TRBV5-1; CDR3 protein: CASRPTGGPTDTQYF; CDR3 DNA: TGCGCCAGCAGGCCAACGGGGGGTCCCACAGATACGCAGTATTTT
clone size: NA; J gene: TRBJ2-7; D gene: NA; V gene: TRBV18; CDR3 protein: CASSPGPGSYEQYF; CDR3 DNA: TGTGCCAGCTCACCGGGTCCCGGGAGCTACGAGCAGTACTTC
clone size: few; J gene: TRBJ2-3; D gene: NA; V gene: TRBV2; CDR3 protein: CASSRSTDTQYF; CDR3 DNA: TGTGCCAGCAGTCGGAGCACAGATACGCAGTATTTT
clone size: NA; J gene: TRBJ2-1; D gene: TRBD2; V gene: TRBV29-1; CDR3 protein: CSVEDRLAGINEQFF; CDR3 DNA: TGCAGCGTTGAAGATCGACTAGCGGGAATCAATGAGCAGTTCTTC
clone size: NA; J gene: TRBJ2-7; D gene: NA; V gene: TRBV27; CDR3 protein: CASSLTSGETYEQYF; CDR3 DNA: TGTGCCAGCAGCTTGACCTCAGGGGAGACCTACGAGCAGTACTTC
clone size: NA; J gene: TRBJ2-1; D gene: TRBD2; V gene: TRBV11-3; CDR3 protein: CASSLEGTSGPNEQFF; CDR3 DNA: TGTGCCAGCAGCTTAGAAGGGACTAGCGGGCCCAATGAGCAGTTCTTC
clone size: NA; J gene: TRBJ2-1; D gene: TRBD2; V gene: TRBV6-4; CDR3 protein: CASSALAGGHEQFF; CDR3 DNA: TGTGCCAGCAGTGCACTAGCGGGGGGGCATGAGCAGTTCTTC
clone size: NA; J gene: TRBJ2-1; D gene: NA; V gene: TRBV6-5; CDR3 protein: CASSLAGNDNEQFF; CDR3 DNA: TGTGCCAGCAGTTTAGCCGGTAATGACAATGAGCAGTTCTTC
clone size: NA; J gene: TRBJ1-1; D gene: NA; V gene: TRBV2; CDR3 protein: CASTQENTEAFF; CDR3 DNA: TGTGCCAGCACGCAGGAGAACACTGAAGCTTTCTTT
clone size: once; J gene: TRBJ1-1; D gene: NA; V gene: TRBV5-1; CDR3 protein: CASSSNGPGYDTEAFF; CDR3 DNA: TGCGCCAGCAGCTCGAACGGACCAGGGTACGACACTGAAGCTTTCTTT
clone size: NA; J gene: TRBJ1-4; D gene: TRBD1; V gene: TRBV5-1; CDR3 protein: CASSSGQGGEKLFF; CDR3 DNA: TGCGCCAGCAGCTCGGGACAGGGTGGCGAAAAACTGTTTTTT
clone size: few; J gene: TRBJ2-1; D gene: TRBD1; V gene: TRBV5-1; CDR3 protein: CASRDRAGEQFF; CDR3 DNA: TGCGCCAGCAGGGACAGGGCTGGTGAGCAGTTCTTC
clone size: NA; J gene: TRBJ1-1; D gene: NA; V gene: TRBV7-6; CDR3 protein: CASSLGAGGKAFF; CDR3 DNA: TGTGCCAGCAGCTTAGGGGCTGGGGGCAAAGCTTTCTTT
clone size: few; J gene: TRBJ2-2; D gene: TRBD1; V gene: TRBV9; CDR3 protein: CASSPFLSQGDTGELFF; CDR3 DNA: TGTGCCAGCAGCCCCTTCCTATCCCAGGGGGACACCGGGGAGCTGTTTTTT
clone size: NA; J gene: TRBJ1-1; D gene: NA; V gene: TRBV30; CDR3 protein: CAWSFGSTEAFF; CDR3 DNA: TGTGCCTGGAGTTTTGGGAGCACTGAAGCTTTCTTT
clone size: NA; J gene: TRBJ1-5; D gene: NA; V gene: TRBV5-1; CDR3 protein: CASNPGDGLAGPQHF; CDR3 DNA: TGCGCCAGCAACCCCGGGGATGGTTTAGCAGGGCCCCAGCATTTT
clone size: few; J gene: TRBJ1-2; D gene: NA; V gene: TRBV6-1; CDR3 protein: CASSEAGQPNYGYTF; CDR3 DNA: TGTGCCAGCAGTGAAGCTGGGCAGCCTAACTATGGCTACACCTTC
clone size: few; J gene: TRBJ2-1; D gene: NA; V gene: TRBV7-8; CDR3 protein: CASSTRHHNEQFF; CDR3 DNA: TGTGCCAGCAGCACACGACACCACAATGAGCAGTTCTTC
clone size: NA; J gene: TRBJ2-2; D gene: TRBD2; V gene: TRBV5-1; CDR3 protein: CASSPYPGGVGNTGELFF; CDR3 DNA: TGCGCCAGCAGCCCCTACCCGGGAGGGGTGGGGAACACCGGGGAGCTGTTTTTT